This T cell receptor beta chain was identified in a study of CD8+ T cells in alopecia areata. On the study more broadly: The study gave treated patients oral tofacitinib at 5 to 10 mg twice daily. Study-wide results and limits: Lesional scalp displayed greater clonality than normal scalp, most notably in alopecia totalis/universalis.

As to this clone: Its cognate antigen is unknown.

CDR3 length: 15 residues. Deletions cut 2 bases from V and 2 bases from J, with 12 bases between. Germline-derived CDR1 and CDR2 are SGHDN and FVKESK. Collected material from alopecia areata patients comprised lesional scalp punch biopsies and peripheral blood. Starting from PBMCs, sorting isolated CD4+ and CD8+ T cells. Extracted from the samples, RNA was reverse transcribed into cDNA to serve as the sequencing template. The assay was immunoSEQ multiplex PCR, and TCRdb's table has in-frame clones only and misses some. The sample has roughly 200,000 clones; 63% are singletons. This clonotype originated in a human donor with alopecia areata. This chain joins TRBV14 and TRBJ1-1; D possibly corresponds to TRBD1 (6 bases). This specimen was CD4+ T cells sorted from blood, taken at week 0. For the CDR3, the DNA is TGTGCCAGCAGCCAAAGCCGGGACACCAACACTGAAGCTTTCTTT. This encodes CASSQSRDTNTEAFF.